This TCR beta chain was sequenced during a study of post-analysis software for immune sequencing data. This clonotype was detected once. The antigen is not known. The study's findings and limits: Several TRBV segments were more frequent in patients than controls; TRBV5-6, TRBV5-1 and TRBV20-1 belonged to this group.

The CDR3 contains 17 residues. V was pared by 6 bases and J by 0 bases, with 10 bases of the junction left unmatched. Germline V gene lookup returns CDR1 DFQATT and CDR2 SNEGSKA (reference sequence). Carried by the TCR beta cDNA libraries were unique molecular identifiers. A population of roughly 0.95 to 10 million T cells gave rise to a few hundred thousand cDNA molecules. A single record per CDR3 protein comes from TCRdb applying MiXCR to the PCR reads. The sample yields some 450,000 distinct CDR3 sequences, 45% seen once. The rearrangement links TRBV20-1 to TRBJ2-4; 11 bases are a match to TRBD1. This clonotype was obtained from a girl aged 10 to 17 with multiple sclerosis. The sample comprised blood. The CDR3 region is CSASGTGGLIAKNIQYF. CDR3 bases: TGCAGTGCGTCCGGGACAGGGGGACTTATAGCCAAAAACATTCAGTACTTC.